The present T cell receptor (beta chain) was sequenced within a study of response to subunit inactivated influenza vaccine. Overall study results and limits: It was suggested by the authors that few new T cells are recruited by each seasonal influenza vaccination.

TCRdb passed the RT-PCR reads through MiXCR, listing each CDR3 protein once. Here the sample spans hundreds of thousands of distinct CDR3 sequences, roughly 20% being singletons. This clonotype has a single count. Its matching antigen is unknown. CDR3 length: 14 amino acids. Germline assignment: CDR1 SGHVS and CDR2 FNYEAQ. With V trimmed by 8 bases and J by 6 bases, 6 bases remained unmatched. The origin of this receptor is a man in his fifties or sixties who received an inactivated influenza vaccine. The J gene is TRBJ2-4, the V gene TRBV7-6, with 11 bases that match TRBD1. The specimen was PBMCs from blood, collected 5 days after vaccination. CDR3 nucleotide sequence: TGTGCCAGCGACTCGGGGACAGGGGGAAACATTCAGTACTTC. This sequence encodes CASDSGTGGNIQYF.